Listed below are T cell receptor beta chains from one sample, sequenced in a study of T-cell memory formation after mild COVID-19. MiXCR, run by TCRdb on the 5' RACE reads, gives a single entry per CDR3 protein. The profile shows 50,000 to 60,000 distinct CDR3 sequences, about a quarter of them singletons. The sequencing sample was made of PBMCs or a T cell subset sorted from them (not recorded which). These receptor sequences come from a man younger than 35 who had mild COVID-19 (a few samples of this study predate the infection). Cell type and time point are not known. Both conserved end residues are part of each CDR3. The order of the fields is clone size, V gene, D gene, J gene, CDR3 DNA, CDR3 protein. A D gene is named only where the DNA matches it firmly. Some rows mark clone size as missing; the rest say once, few, many or name a class of expanded clone.

-	TRBV16	-	TRBJ1-5	TGTGCCAGCAGCCATGGTGGTCAGCCCCAGCATTTT	CASSHGGQPQHF
once	TRBV29-1	-	TRBJ2-1	TGCAGCGTTGAATCGGCCTACTCCTACAATGAGCAGTTCTTC	CSVESAYSYNEQFF
few	TRBV18	-	TRBJ1-4	TGTGCCAGCTCACCCGTGGACAGTTTAATGAGGAAACTGTTTTTT	CASSPVDSLMRKLFF
few	TRBV7-2	-	TRBJ2-2	TGTGCCAGCAGCTTACACGGGGGCACCGGGGAGCTGTTTTTT	CASSLHGGTGELFF
once	TRBV4-1	-	TRBJ1-6	TGCGCCAGCAGCCAAGCTCCGAAACAGGGTGGTAATTCACCCCTCCACTTT	CASSQAPKQGGNSPLHF
-	TRBV5-6	-	TRBJ2-3	TGTGCCAGCAGCCCTTATGTCACAGATACGCAGTATTTT	CASSPYVTDTQYF
many	TRBV12-3/TRBV12-4	-	TRBJ2-5	TGTGCCAGCAGTAAACCGGGAGCACCTGAAGAGACCCAGTACTTC	CASSKPGAPEETQYF
-	TRBV4-3	-	TRBJ1-2	TGCGCCAGCAGCCCTGCTACAGGGTTTGGCTACACCTTC	CASSPATGFGYTF
many	TRBV10-3	TRBD1	TRBJ2-6	TGTGCCATCAGCGGGACAGGGGGATCTGGGGCCAACGTCCTGACTTTC	CAISGTGGSGANVLTF
few	TRBV6-5	-	TRBJ2-1	TGTGCCAGCTGCGTGGGCCGGCTGGATGAGCAGTTCTTC	CASCVGRLDEQFF
few	TRBV29-1	-	TRBJ2-1	TGCAGCGTGGCTCCGACCTACAATGAGCAGTTCTTC	CSVAPTYNEQFF
-	TRBV9	-	TRBJ2-3	TGTGCCAGCAGCGTAGAAGGCCGGGGGTGGAGCACAGATACGCAGTATTTT	CASSVEGRGWSTDTQYF
few	TRBV12-5	-	TRBJ1-2	TGTGCTAGTGGCCAGCCCCAATATGGCTACACCTTC	CASGQPQYGYTF
-	TRBV6-5	-	TRBJ2-3	TGTGCCAGCAGTTACTCGGGGCGCGGGGATCCGTATTTT	CASSYSGRGDPYF
few	TRBV6-2/TRBV6-3	-	TRBJ2-1	TGTGCCAGCAGTTATTCCGGTTACAATGAGCAGTTCTTC	CASSYSGYNEQFF
-	TRBV4-2	TRBD1	TRBJ2-7	TGTGCCAGCAGCCAAGAAATCTACCGGGACAGGGTCTACGAGCAGTACTTC	CASSQEIYRDRVYEQYF
-	TRBV6-2/TRBV6-3	TRBD2	TRBJ2-1	TGTGCCAGCAGTTACGATAGCGGGGCATACAATGAGCAGTTCTTC	CASSYDSGAYNEQFF
few	TRBV7-9	TRBD1	TRBJ1-6	TGTGCCAGCAGGTACAGGGGGGACTCACCCCTCCACTTT	CASRYRGDSPLHF
-	TRBV10-1	-	TRBJ2-7	TGCGCCAGCAGTGAAGGGGACTCCTACGAGCAGTACTTC	CASSEGDSYEQYF
-	TRBV5-5	-	TRBJ1-1	TGTGCCAGCAGCTTGGGGGGGATGGAGGCTTTCTTT	CASSLGGMEAFF
-	TRBV6-4	-	TRBJ2-1	TGTGCCAGCAGTGACTTCCTTTTCAATGAGCAGTTCTTC	CASSDFLFNEQFF
few	TRBV5-1	TRBD1	TRBJ2-1	TGCGCCAGATTGACAGGGATAAATGAGCAGTTCTTC	CARLTGINEQFF
-	TRBV6-5	-	TRBJ2-4	TGTGCCAGCAGTCCCTCGAAGGGGCGCGAAAACATTCAGTACTTC	CASSPSKGRENIQYF
-	TRBV4-3	TRBD2	TRBJ2-7	TGCGCCAGCAGCCAAACAGGAGCGGGAGAGCAGTACTTC	CASSQTGAGEQYF
-	TRBV27	-	TRBJ2-7	TGTGCCAGCAGTTTAGTAGAGGGAACAGCCTACGAGCAGTACTTC	CASSLVEGTAYEQYF
-	TRBV12-3/TRBV12-4	-	TRBJ2-3	TGTGCCAGCAGCCCCGGGGATAGCACAGATACGCAGTATTTT	CASSPGDSTDTQYF
-	TRBV9	-	TRBJ2-7	TGTGCCAGCAGCGTAGTTACCCGCTCCTACGAGCAGTACTTC	CASSVVTRSYEQYF
few	TRBV4-3	-	TRBJ1-2	TGCGCCAGCAGCCAAGAGAGTTACTATGGCTACACCTTC	CASSQESYYGYTF
few	TRBV7-9	-	TRBJ2-7	TGTGCCAGCAGCTTACTGGACAGAGCCTACGAGCAGTACTTC	CASSLLDRAYEQYF
few	TRBV4-3	TRBD2	TRBJ2-1	TGCGCCAGCAGCCAACGACTAGCGGGGGGGAATGAGCAGTTCTTC	CASSQRLAGGNEQFF
few	TRBV9	TRBD1	TRBJ1-1	TGTGCCAGCAGCGCAGGGGACAGCCCGAGCACTGAAGCTTTCTTT	CASSAGDSPSTEAFF
-	TRBV7-8	-	TRBJ1-1	TGTGCCAGCAGCTTAGGGCCGGGATCGTCGAGCACTGAAGCTTTCTTT	CASSLGPGSSSTEAFF